These 32 T cell receptor beta chains were sequenced from one sample in a study of T cells in Graves' hyperthyroidism and ophthalmopathy. From RNA transcripts, TCR beta CDR3 regions were amplified. The HTBI primer set drove a first-round RT-PCR of the TCR CDR3. TCRdb itself ran the multiplex PCR reads through MiXCR, one entry per CDR3 protein. The sample records 530,000 or so distinct CDR3 sequences, around 45% being singletons. Sequencing was performed on peripheral blood or thyroid tissue (not recorded which). Source of these receptors: a woman between 18 and 29 years old with Graves' hyperthyroidism.

There are a few counts of this clonotype. CDR3 nucleotide sequence: TGTGCCAGCAGTACAGGGGGTTCATATGGCTACACCTTC. Its protein is CASSTGGSYGYTF. The V and J genes are TRBV12-3 or TRBV12-4 and TRBJ1-2; 8 bases fit TRBD1. V shed 5 bases, J shed 5 bases, and the junction held 4 bases outside the gene matches. The CDR3 sequence is 13 residues long.

This clonotype was seen repeatedly, ten times or more. This rearrangement joins TRBV15 to TRBJ1-4; D perhaps matches TRBD1 (6 bases). CDR1 and CDR2 (germline): LNHNV, YYDKDF (reference sequence). The ends were cut back, 0 bases at V and 4 bases at J, with 18 bases in the middle. The CDR3 spans 18 residues. The CDR3 loop is CATSREQAGGGNNEKLFF. In DNA, the CDR3 is TGTGCCACCAGCAGAGAACAGGCTGGGGGGGGCAATAATGAAAAACTGTTTTTT.

The chain uses TRBV2 and TRBJ2-5, with 14 nucleotides matching TRBD2. J lost 7 bases, V lost 5 bases, and 12 bases had no gene match. The CDR3 is 17 residues long. Per germline, CDR1 SNHLY and CDR2 FYNNEI. The CDR3 protein is CASSLRTSGRFQGTQYF. CDR3 nucleotides: TGTGCCAGCAGTCTACGGACTAGCGGGAGGTTCCAGGGGACCCAGTACTTC. Supplemented by reference TRBV2 and TRBJ2-5, the full variable domain reads EPEVTQTPSHQVTQMGQEVILRCVPISNHLYFYWYRQILGQKVEFLVSFYNNEISEKSEIFDDQFSVERPDGSNFTLKIRSTKLEDSAMYFCASSLRTSGRFQGTQYFGPGTRLLVL.

As for this clonotype: No conserved phenylalanine or tryptophan ends this CDR3, so it is likely a read error. The chain is built from TRBV7-7 and TRBJ2-7; 7 bases line up with TRBD1. The CDR3 spans 13 residues. Germline V gene lookup returns CDR1 SSHAT and CDR2 FNYEAQ (reference sequence). The CDR3 DNA is TGTGCTAGCAGCCAAAGGGACAGCTACGAGCAGTACTCC. Amino acid sequence: CASSQRDSYEQYS.

This rearrangement joins TRBV7-6 to TRBJ1-4, with a tentative D call TRBD1 (5 bases). The length of the CDR3 is 15 residues. V was shortened by 2 bases and J by 7 bases, with 14 bases between the two germline ends. Germline CDR1 and CDR2: SGHVS and FNYEAQ. In DNA form, the CDR3 reads TGTGCCAGCAGCTTACAGAGCGGGGCTAGTGAAAAACTGTTTTTT. Its translation: CASSLQSGASEKLFF.

This clonotype was recorded many times. The chain has TRBV4-1 and TRBJ1-6; no reliable D call. V lost 1 base and J lost 9, with 13 bases in between. The CDR3 contains 15 residues. In germline, CDR1 is MGHRA, CDR2 YSYEKL. CDR3 DNA sequence: TGCGCCAGCAGCCAAGGCACGGATTTTGTTTCACCCCTCCACTTT. Its translation: CASSQGTDFVSPLHF.

This clonotype has a count of ten or more. The V gene is TRBV6-5, the J gene TRBJ1-5, with D hard to call. The CDR3 has 16 residues. Germline V lookup: CDR1 MNHEY, CDR2 SVGAGI. V was cut by 6 bases and J by 1 base, with 16 bases left in between. The CDR3 DNA reads as TGTGCCAGCAGCCGACGGGCGGGGTTGAGCAATCAGCCCCAGCATTTT. Its protein is CASSRRAGLSNQPQHF.

This clonotype has at least ten counts. The chain has TRBV20-1 and TRBJ2-7; perhaps TRBD1 as D (7 bases). V dropped 5 bases and J dropped 0 bases, with 14 bases sitting between them. This CDR3 spans 14 amino acids. Germline V CDR1 and CDR2: DFQATT, SNEGSKA (reference sequence). The DNA for the CDR3 is TGCAGTGCTTTCGGGCGGGACAGCTCCTACGAGCAGTACTTC. Translation gives CSAFGRDSSYEQYF.

As regards this clonotype: Since no conserved phenylalanine or tryptophan closes the CDR3, a read error is the likely cause. Because the CDR3's place on the DNA is in doubt, the DNA is left out and the CDR3 is given as listed by TCRdb. The chain couples TRBV10-3 to TRBJ1-1; the table's TRBD1 call for D was not verified on the DNA. The CDR3 spans 8 amino acids, including both terminal residues. CDR1 is ENHRY, CDR2 SYGVKD, per germline. This chain's CDR3 is CAIRTGGP.

This clonotype was detected many times. This chain connects TRBV6-2 or TRBV6-3 to TRBJ1-4; D gene uncertain. This CDR3 is built from 13 residues. The V end lost 7 bases, the J end lost 4 bases, and 10 bases lay between the germline ends. CDR1 is MNHEY, CDR2 SVGEGT, per germline. This CDR3 is CASKGPHNEKLFF. CDR3 bases: TGTGCCAGCAAAGGGCCTCATAATGAAAAACTGTTTTTT.

The chain uses TRBV6-4 and TRBJ2-6; perhaps D is TRBD1 or TRBD2 (5 bases each). Trimming removed 5 bases from V and 0 bases from J, with 11 bases in between. Per the germline V gene, CDR1 is MRHNA and CDR2 is SNTAGT. The CDR3 totals 16 residues. In nucleotides, the CDR3 is TGTGCCAGCAGTAGGGACGGACACTCTGGGGCCAACGTCCTGACTTTC. Translated, it gives CASSRDGHSGANVLTF.

A remark on this clonotype: The conserved phenylalanine or tryptophan is not found at the CDR3 terminus, so this likely reflects a read error. No DNA is shown, since the ends of the CDR3 on it are uncertain; the CDR3 is the one TCRdb lists. This rearrangement joins TRBV6-5 to TRBJ1-1; the table's TRBD1 call for D was not verified on the DNA. CDR1 is MNHEY, CDR2 SVGAGI, per germline. The CDR3 is 8 residues long, counting both termini. CDR3 sequence: CASSYSGT.

This clonotype was observed many times. V is TRBV25-1 and J is TRBJ1-2, with 7 bases matching TRBD1. Trimming removed 3 bases from V and 2 bases from J; junction bases left unmatched: 6. This CDR3 region has 15 residues. CDR1 MGHDK and CDR2 SYGVNS come from the germline V gene. The CDR3 DNA sequence: TGTGCCAGCAGTGACCCTCGGGACAGAAACTATGGCTACACCTTC. Its translation: CASSDPRDRNYGYTF.

The chain combines TRBV11-2 with TRBJ2-3; D gene unclear. With 5 bases removed from V and 5 bases from J, the gap between germline ends came to 5 bases. This CDR3 comprises 11 residues. Germline loops: CDR1 SGHAT, CDR2 FQNNGV. The CDR3 protein is CASSAGDTQYF. As DNA, the CDR3 is TGTGCCAGCAGCGCTGGAGATACGCAGTATTTT. Drawing the rest from reference TRBV11-2 and TRBJ2-3, the complete variable domain is EAGVAQSPRYKIIEKRQSVAFWCNPISGHATLYWYQQILGQGPKLLIQFQNNGVVDDSQLPKDRFSAERLKGVDSTLKIQPAKLEDSAVYLCASSAGDTQYFGPGTRLTVL.

With regard to this clonotype: This may come from a read error, since a much larger clone is one base off. This chain uses TRBV7-2 with TRBJ2-2, with D perhaps TRBD2 (5 bases). Germline V gives CDR1 SGHTA, CDR2 FQGNSA. This CDR3 region has 14 residues. The CDR3 sequence is CASSLSKGTGELLF. The CDR3 DNA follows: TGTGCCAGCAGCTTATCTAAAGGAACCGGGGAGCTGCTTTTT. The full variable domain, rest sourced from reference TRBV7-2 and TRBJ2-2, is GAGVSQSPSNKVTEKGKDVELRCDPISGHTALYWYRQSLGQGLEFLIYFQGNSAPDKSGLPSDRFSAERTGGSVSTLTIQRTQQEDSAVYLCASSLSKGTGELLFGEGSRLTVL.

This sequence joins TRBV15 and TRBJ2-1; maybe TRBD2 (5 bases). The germline CDR1 and CDR2 sequences are LNHNV and YYDKDF (reference sequence). V was clipped by 3 bases and J by 3 bases, with 18 bases between them. The CDR3 is made up of 17 amino acids. The CDR3 DNA follows: TGTGCCACCAGCAGGAGCCCGACTACCCCACGCTACAATGAGCAGTTCTTC. Encoded protein: CATSRSPTTPRYNEQFF.

V and J are TRBV25-1 and TRBJ1-2; D is unclear. The CDR3 runs to 13 residues. In germline, CDR1 is MGHDK, CDR2 SYGVNS. V dropped 2 bases and J dropped 0 bases, with 4 bases sitting between them. CDR3 in amino acids: CASSEMTNYGYTF. DNA of the CDR3: TGTGCCAGCAGTGAAATGACTAACTATGGCTACACCTTC.

The sample holds many counts of this clonotype. This chain uses TRBV11-2 with TRBJ1-2; 7 bases fit TRBD1. CDR3 size: 14 residues. Looked up from germline, CDR1 is SGHAT and CDR2 is FQNNGV. V lost 3 bases and J lost 3; bases outside the gene matches: 4. The CDR3 DNA follows: TGTGCCAGCAGCTTCCCAGGGGGGCACTATGGCTACACCTTC. It specifies CASSFPGGHYGYTF.

The chain combines TRBV29-1 with TRBJ2-3; maybe TRBD2 (5 bases). CDR3 length: 14 residues. Looked up from germline, CDR1 is SQVTM and CDR2 is ANQGSEA. CDR3 region: CGAYPAVGPDTQYF. The CDR3 nucleotides read TGCGGCGCCTACCCAGCGGTTGGGCCAGATACGCAGTATTTT.

This chain uses TRBV11-2 with TRBJ1-4; D remains unclear. This CDR3 has 14 amino acids. V lost 0 bases to trimming and J lost 10 bases, with 12 bases between them. The germline gives CDR1 SGHAT, CDR2 FQNNGV. CDR3 loop: CASSLESSNGKLFF. The CDR3 nucleotides read TGTGCCAGCAGCTTAGAGAGCAGTAACGGAAAACTGTTTTTT.

This clonotype appeared many times. The rearrangement joins TRBV20-1 to TRBJ2-7; 8 nucleotides line up with TRBD1. CDR3 size: 13 residues. Germline values: CDR1 DFQATT, CDR2 SNEGSKA (reference sequence). V lost 5 bases, J lost 5 bases, and 8 bases stayed unmatched. The CDR3 protein is CSAPSQGVHEQYF. The CDR3, as DNA: TGCAGTGCTCCATCACAGGGGGTCCACGAGCAGTACTTC.

This clonotype has at least ten counts. The V call is TRBV7-8, the J call TRBJ1-6; D gene uncertain. Per germline, CDR1 SGHVS and CDR2 FQNEAQ. This CDR3 is built from 12 residues. V gave up 5 bases and J gave up 10 bases, with 9 bases separating them. The CDR3 spells CASSPGMSPLHF. CDR3 nucleotide sequence: TGTGCCAGCAGCCCCGGGATGTCACCCCTCCACTTT.

This chain joins TRBV7-2 and TRBJ2-7; TRBD1 agrees at 9 bases. The J call may be wrong; the DNA end is better matched by TRBJ2-1. Germline lookup yields CDR1 SGHTA and CDR2 FQGNSA. The CDR3 loop spans 14 amino acids. This CDR3 reads CASSIYRGRGEQFF. CDR3 nucleotides: TGTGCCAGCAGCATCTACAGGGGGCGCGGTGAGCAGTTCTTC.

The chain recombines TRBV14 with TRBJ1-4; 9 nucleotides agree with TRBD1. J lost 7 bases, V lost 8 bases, and 17 bases had no gene match. CDR3 length: 17 amino acids. Germline V CDR1 and CDR2: SGHDN, FVKESK. In DNA, the CDR3 is TGTGCCAGCTCACCATCGGACAGGGGAGTGTCCGGTGAAAAACTGTTTTTT. Translation: CASSPSDRGVSGEKLFF.

The chain combines TRBV15 with TRBJ1-1; D uncertain. The CDR3 runs 15 residues. The germline V gene encodes CDR1 LNHNV and CDR2 YYDKDF (reference sequence). Trimming took 3 bases from V and 0 from J, leaving 11 bases between them. The CDR3 DNA reads TGTGCCACCAGCAGCCAAGTCAACTTGAACACTGAAGCTTTCTTT. This sequence encodes CATSSQVNLNTEAFF.

This clonotype has at least ten counts. The chain joins TRBV20-1 to TRBJ1-5; D is unclear. The ends were cut back, 1 base at V and 6 bases at J, with 4 bases in the middle. The CDR3 has 11 residues. Looked up from germline, CDR1 is DFQATT and CDR2 is SNEGSKA (reference sequence). CDR3 nucleotide sequence: TGCAGTGCTAGAGGGGCTCAGCCCCAGCATTTT. It encodes CSARGAQPQHF.

The table lists this clonotype with many counts. The V and J genes are TRBV18 and TRBJ2-5; D ambiguous. The CDR3 runs 12 residues. V lost 1 base and J 8 bases, leaving 8 bases between the germline ends. Germline V CDR1 and CDR2: KGHSH, LQKENI. The CDR3 is CASSPHRNTQYF. DNA for the CDR3: TGTGCCAGCTCACCACACCGTAACACCCAGTACTTC.

CDR3 DNA: TGTGCCAGCAGTGGGCCATACCCTGGCACAGATACGCAGTATTTT. Translation: CASSGPYPGTDTQYF. This chain joins TRBV2 and TRBJ2-3; D call uncertain. Germline assignment: CDR1 SNHLY and CDR2 FYNNEI. CDR3 length: 15 residues. V was trimmed by 4 bases and J by 1 base, leaving 12 bases between them.

V is TRBV7-6 and J is TRBJ2-5; 10 bases are a match to TRBD1. V gave up 5 bases and J gave up 4 bases; unmatched junction bases: 13. The CDR3 spans 17 residues. Per germline, CDR1 SGHVS and CDR2 FNYEAQ. The CDR3 DNA sequence: TGTGCCAGCAGCGCGCTTCCGGGACAGGGGAGGGTAGAGACCCAGTACTTC. Its translation: CASSALPGQGRVETQYF. Variable domain in full (rest from reference TRBV7-6 and TRBJ2-5): GAGVSQSPRYKVTKRGQDVALRCDPISGHVSLYWYRQALGQGPEFLTYFNYEAQQDKSGLPNDRFSAERPEGSISTLTIQRTEQRDSAMYRCASSALPGQGRVETQYFGPGTRLLVL.

The chain uses TRBV10-3 and TRBJ1-4; 8 bases fit TRBD1. Germline V gene sequence: CDR1 ENHRY, CDR2 SYGVKD. The CDR3 loop spans 13 amino acids. The V segment lost 8 bases and the J segment 14 bases; nucleotides outside the gene matches: 13. This CDR3 reads CAIGRRTGLSLFF. The DNA for the CDR3 is TGTGCCATCGGACGGAGGACAGGGTTAAGTCTGTTTTTT.

This clonotype was counted only a few times. V and J are TRBV6-1 and TRBJ2-7; 11 bases agree with TRBD2. The length of the CDR3 is 15 residues. J lost 0 bases, V lost 5 bases, and 3 bases had no gene match. Germline CDR1 is MNHNS and CDR2 is SASEGT. Here the CDR3 DNA reads TGTGCCAGCAGTAGGACTAGCGGGTTCTCCTACGAGCAGTACTTC. As protein: CASSRTSGFSYEQYF.

About this clonotype itself: The CDR3 does not end in the conserved phenylalanine or tryptophan, so this is likely a read error. The DNA is omitted, as the CDR3 cannot be located on it reliably, and the CDR3 follows TCRdb's listing. V and J are TRBV15 and TRBJ1-2; the table's D call TRBD1 went unverified against the DNA. The CDR3 length is 15 residues, termini included. Germline CDR1 reads LNHNV; CDR2 reads YYDKDF (reference sequence). The chain's CDR3 is CATSRDGQPTHPFFS.